What follows are 30 T cell receptor beta chains derived from one specimen sequenced in a study of blood T cells in healthy people across ages. A second about 7 to 12 cycle PCR used barcoded and J-beta primers. Using its own MiXCR run on the 5' RACE reads, TCRdb lists one record per CDR3 protein. This sample carries 700,000 to 950,000 distinct CDR3 sequences, roughly 50% of them seen once, and the ten largest clones take 22%. The sample was blood. The receptors shown here come from a man between 25 and 39 years old in good health.

This chain joins TRBV6-5 and TRBJ1-2; D unresolved. Germline loops: CDR1 MNHEY, CDR2 SVGAGI. The CDR3 is 11 residues long. V was trimmed by 8 bases and J by 8 bases, leaving 12 bases between them. CDR3 bases: TGTGCCAGCGCCTCTTTGTCAGGCTACACCTTC. It codes for CASASLSGYTF.

The CDR3 sequence: CASSLKAGGRWDQAFF. CDR3 bases: TGTGCCAGCAGCTTAAAGGCGGGGGGGCGTTGGGATCAAGCTTTCTTT. The chain joins TRBV7-2 to TRBJ1-1; D may be TRBD1 (6 bases). V gave up 2 bases and J gave up 9 bases, with 22 bases separating them. Germline CDR1 reads SGHTA; CDR2 reads FQGNSA. The CDR3 is made up of 16 amino acids.

This rearrangement joins TRBV24-1 to TRBJ2-5, with a weak D call TRBD1 (5 bases). Trimming shortened V by 3 bases and J by 0 bases, and 7 bases separated the two germline ends. The germline V gene encodes CDR1 KGHDR and CDR2 SFDVKD. The CDR3 has 14 residues. DNA of the CDR3: TGTGCCACCAGTGATACAGGAAACCAAGAGACCCAGTACTTC. Translation: CATSDTGNQETQYF.

The chain is built from TRBV4-3 and TRBJ1-4; no definite D call. Per germline, CDR1 LGHNA and CDR2 YSLEER. The CDR3 consists of 18 residues. The V and J ends lost 0 bases and 3 bases respectively, with 17 bases between them. The CDR3 protein is CASSQEVGLNRANEKLFF. CDR3 coding DNA: TGCGCCAGCAGCCAAGAAGTCGGTTTGAATAGAGCTAATGAAAAACTGTTTTTT.

This clonotype was seen a few times. The J gene is TRBJ2-7, the V gene TRBV2; either TRBD1 or TRBD2 may supply D (5 bases each). The length of the CDR3 is 15 residues. V was clipped by 6 bases and J by 2 bases, with 17 bases between them. Germline-derived CDR1 and CDR2 are SNHLY and FYNNEI. CDR3 in DNA: TGTGCCAGCAGGTTTCAGACAGAGGGTACCTACGAGCAGTACTTC. Protein product: CASRFQTEGTYEQYF.

The gene calls are TRBV4-3 and TRBJ2-1; D might be TRBD2 (7 bases). This CDR3 region has 17 residues. Looked up from germline, CDR1 is LGHNA and CDR2 is YSLEER. Trimming removed 0 bases from V and 8 bases from J, with 20 bases in between. DNA of the CDR3: TGCGCCAGCAGCCAAGATCAGATTCGGGGGGCCGTCGATGAGCAGTTCTTC. This sequence encodes CASSQDQIRGAVDEQFF.

V and J are TRBV27 and TRBJ2-7; D possibly corresponds to TRBD2 (5 bases). Germline lookup yields CDR1 MNHEY and CDR2 SMNVEV (reference sequence). Trimming stripped 6 bases from V and 0 bases from J, with 9 bases between. The CDR3 extends over 13 amino acids. The CDR3 loop reads CASSPGNSYEQYF. CDR3 in DNA: TGTGCCAGCAGCCCCGGGAACTCCTACGAGCAGTACTTC.

The V and J genes are TRBV28 and TRBJ1-2, with no clear D. The CDR3 contains 14 residues. Germline loops: CDR1 MDHEN, CDR2 SYDVKM. The V end was cut by 5 bases, the J end by 8 bases, with 18 bases between. Here the CDR3 DNA reads TGTGCCAGCAGTCCAGCACACCCACAGACGGGCTACACCTTC. It yields the protein CASSPAHPQTGYTF.

V is TRBV27 and J is TRBJ1-2, with TRBD1 matching 7 bases. Germline V gene lookup returns CDR1 MNHEY and CDR2 SMNVEV (reference sequence). CDR3 length: 15 amino acids. The ends lost 5 bases at V and 3 bases at J; junction bases unmatched: 9. CDR3 bases: TGTGCCAGCAGTAGTGACAGGGAACGAGACTATGGCTACACCTTC. It translates to CASSSDRERDYGYTF.

The chain uses TRBV2 and TRBJ2-7; 13 bases agree with TRBD2. Germline assignment: CDR1 SNHLY and CDR2 FYNNEI. This CDR3 comprises 13 residues. The V segment lost 6 bases and the J segment 7 bases; nucleotides outside the gene matches: 3. The CDR3 here is CASRGLAGIEQYF. CDR3 DNA: TGTGCCAGCAGGGGACTAGCGGGGATTGAGCAGTACTTC.

This clonotype was observed a few times. This sequence joins TRBV4-3 and TRBJ2-7; D might be TRBD1 (6 bases). The V end lost 0 bases, the J end lost 1 base, and 16 bases lay between the germline ends. The CDR3 runs to 17 residues. Germline V gives CDR1 LGHNA, CDR2 YSLEER. The CDR3 sequence: CASSQDSRGPGSYEQYF. The CDR3 coding sequence is TGCGCCAGCAGCCAAGATTCCAGGGGCCCTGGATCCTACGAGCAGTACTTC.

This clonotype was found a few times. This chain joins TRBV29-1 and TRBJ2-1, with D maybe TRBD1 (5 bases). Deletions cut 4 bases from V and 7 bases from J, with 14 bases between. Germline V CDR1 and CDR2: SQVTM, ANQGSEA. CDR3 length equals 13 residues. In nucleotides, the CDR3 is TGCAGCGTTGCTATGGACAACCCGAATGAGCAGTTCTTC. The encoded protein is CSVAMDNPNEQFF.

The V gene is TRBV12-3 or TRBV12-4, the J gene TRBJ2-1, with a possible D match to TRBD2 (5 bases). Trimming removed 3 bases at V and 9 bases at J, with 15 bases between. This CDR3 is built from 14 residues. The CDR3 loop is CASSLSGRRLEQFF. The CDR3 coding sequence is TGTGCCAGCAGTTTGTCGGGGAGACGCCTTGAGCAGTTCTTC.

The rearrangement uses TRBV20-1 and TRBJ2-7, with TRBD2 matching 10 bases. CDR1 is DFQATT, CDR2 SNEGSKA, per germline (reference sequence). V gave up 3 bases and J gave up 4 bases; unmatched junction bases: 3. The CDR3 loop spans 13 amino acids. CDR3 in amino acids: CSASASGSYEQYF. In DNA, the CDR3 is TGCAGTGCTAGTGCTAGCGGGAGTTACGAGCAGTACTTC.

The chain joins TRBV12-3 or TRBV12-4 to TRBJ1-1, with 7 bases fitting TRBD1. CDR3 length: 13 amino acids. With 8 bases clipped from V and 4 bases from J, the junction kept 7 bases outside the gene matches. This CDR3 reads CASGRTGATEAFF. The CDR3 bases are TGTGCCAGCGGCAGAACAGGGGCCACTGAAGCTTTCTTT.

This clonotype was observed a handful of times. This chain connects TRBV6-2 or TRBV6-3 to TRBJ1-5; possibly TRBD1 for D (6 bases). V was clipped by 2 bases and J by 2 bases, with 10 bases between them. Germline assignment: CDR1 MNHEY and CDR2 SVGEGT. The CDR3 loop spans 15 amino acids. CDR3 DNA: TGTGCCAGCAGTTACAAACCAGGGGGCAATCAGCCCCAGCATTTT. This translates into CASSYKPGGNQPQHF.

The chain is built from TRBV5-1 and TRBJ2-5; the D is unclear. Germline values: CDR1 SGHRS, CDR2 YFSETQ. CDR3 length equals 15 residues. V gave up 0 bases and J gave up 4 bases, with 13 bases separating them. The CDR3 DNA sequence: TGCGCCAGCAGCTTGGTGGGATCCCCAGGAGAGACCCAGTACTTC. Its translation: CASSLVGSPGETQYF.

Comments on this clonotype: The junction departs from the called germline gene at one end, perhaps through a read error. The rearrangement links TRBV10-3 to TRBJ2-1; 9 bases are a match to TRBD2. Looked up from germline, CDR1 is ENHRY and CDR2 is SYGVKD. The CDR3 runs to 16 residues. CDR3 sequence reads: CAISQAAGGSYNKQFF. The CDR3 coding sequence is TGTGCCATCAGTCAAGCAGCGGGAGGATCCTACAATAAGCAGTTCTTC.

The chain has TRBV3-1 and TRBJ1-2; no clear D gene. The germline V gene encodes CDR1 LGHDT and CDR2 YNNKEL (reference sequence). V lost 0 bases and J lost 6, with 2 bases in between. The CDR3 is made up of 11 amino acids. CDR3 DNA sequence: TGTGCCAGCAGCCAAGATAATGGCTACACCTTC. As protein: CASSQDNGYTF.

This clonotype occurred a few times. The chain carries TRBV29-1 and TRBJ2-1; D is perhaps TRBD2 (7 bases). Germline loops: CDR1 SQVTM, CDR2 ANQGSEA. V lost 4 bases and J lost 10, with 11 bases in between. The CDR3 sequence is 11 residues long. For the CDR3, the DNA is TGCAGCGTTGTTTCGGGGGGCGAGCAGTTCTTC. Translated: CSVVSGGEQFF.

The genes are TRBV11-2 and TRBJ2-1, with D perhaps matching TRBD1 (5 bases). The CDR3 sequence is 16 residues long. The germline V and J ends were trimmed by 4 bases and 4 bases, with 17 bases remaining between them. Germline values: CDR1 SGHAT, CDR2 FQNNGV. DNA of the CDR3: TGTGCCAGCAGCTCAGGCAGGGAACGTCCGTACAATGAGCAGTTCTTC. The encoded protein is CASSSGRERPYNEQFF.

This chain uses TRBV2 with TRBJ2-6; no firm D call. CDR1 SNHLY and CDR2 FYNNEI come from the germline V gene. The V end was cut by 8 bases, the J end by 2 bases, with 13 bases between. CDR3 length: 15 residues. The CDR3 DNA reads as TGTGCCAGCGTCCAGGAGAGGCCTGGGGCCAACGTCCTGACTTTC. It yields the protein CASVQERPGANVLTF.

The rearrangement uses TRBV20-1 and TRBJ2-1; D unclear. In germline, CDR1 is DFQATT, CDR2 SNEGSKA (reference sequence). CDR3 length equals 13 residues. V was cut by 2 bases and J by 6 bases, with 11 bases left in between. CDR3 nucleotides: TGCAGTGCTAGACAGTCGGCTCGCAATGAGCAGTTCTTC. It translates to CSARQSARNEQFF.

The chain uses TRBV12-3 or TRBV12-4 and TRBJ1-5; D remains ambiguous. The CDR3 has 11 residues. Trimming cost V 3 bases and J 9 bases, with 6 bases left between them. DNA for the CDR3: TGTGCCAGCAGTTTTGAGGGGCCCCAGCATTTT. The encoded protein is CASSFEGPQHF.

The rearrangement joins TRBV3-1 to TRBJ2-7; TRBD2 aligns across 13 bases. V shed 5 bases, J shed 4 bases, and the junction held 2 bases outside the gene matches. The CDR3 length is 14 residues. Per the germline V gene, CDR1 is LGHDT and CDR2 is YNNKEL (reference sequence). CDR3 loop: CASSETSGRYEQYF. CDR3 in DNA: TGTGCCAGCAGCGAGACTAGCGGGAGGTACGAGCAGTACTTC.

The CDR3 nucleotides read TGTGCCAGCAGCTTAAACACTGGACAGGCCTACAATGAGCAGTACTTC. It specifies CASSLNTGQAYNEQYF. This chain connects TRBV7-2 to TRBJ2-1; 7 nucleotides align to TRBD1. Near its end, the DNA agrees better with TRBJ2-7, so the J call may be wrong. Per the germline V gene, CDR1 is SGHTA and CDR2 is FQGNSA. This CDR3 has 16 residues.

The chain carries TRBV7-2 and TRBJ2-3, with 9 bases matching TRBD2. CDR1 is SGHTA, CDR2 FQGNSA, per germline. This CDR3 is built from 15 residues. V lost 5 bases, J lost 4 bases, and 7 bases stayed unmatched. CDR3 sequence (DNA): TGTGCCAGCAGCCTCCAGCGGGGGGACGCAGATACGCAGTATTTT. Amino acid sequence: CASSLQRGDADTQYF.

The CDR3 sequence is CAIRSGGGSYEQYF. CDR3 sequence (DNA): TGTGCCATCAGAAGCGGGGGTGGATCCTACGAGCAGTACTTC. V gene TRBV10-3 combines with J gene TRBJ2-7; 8 bases align to TRBD2. The CDR3 contains 14 residues. Trimming removed 6 bases from V and 1 base from J; junction bases left unmatched: 5. CDR1 and CDR2 (germline): ENHRY, SYGVKD.

The chain recombines TRBV18 with TRBJ2-7; 10 bases are a match to TRBD1. The V gene end was trimmed by 9 bases and the J gene end by 2 bases; junction bases not matched to a gene: 10. The CDR3 spans 15 residues. The germline CDR1 and CDR2 sequences are KGHSH and LQKENI. CDR3 DNA: TGTGCCAGTTCGGAGGGGACAGGGGTGACCTACGAGCAGTACTTC. This codes for CASSEGTGVTYEQYF.

This clonotype appeared a single time. The J gene is TRBJ2-3, the V gene TRBV2; D may be TRBD1 (5 bases). CDR3 length: 14 residues. The V end lost 2 bases, the J end lost 2 bases, and 8 bases lay between the germline ends. Germline V gives CDR1 SNHLY, CDR2 FYNNEI. The CDR3 nucleotides are TGTGCCAGCAGTGAACTAGGGGCCACAGATACGCAGTATTTT. It yields the protein CASSELGATDTQYF.